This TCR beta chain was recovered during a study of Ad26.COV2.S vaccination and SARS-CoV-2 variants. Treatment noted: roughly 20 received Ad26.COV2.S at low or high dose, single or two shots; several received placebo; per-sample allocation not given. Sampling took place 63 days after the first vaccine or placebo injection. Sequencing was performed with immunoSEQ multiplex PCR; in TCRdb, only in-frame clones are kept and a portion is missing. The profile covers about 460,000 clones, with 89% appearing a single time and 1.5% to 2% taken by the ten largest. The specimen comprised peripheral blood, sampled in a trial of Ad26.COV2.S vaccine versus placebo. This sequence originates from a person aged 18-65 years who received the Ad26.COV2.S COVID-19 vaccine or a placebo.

CDR3 in amino acids: CASSLRGEQFF. In nucleotides, the CDR3 is TGTGCCAGTAGTCTGAGGGGTGAGCAGTTCTTC. J is TRBJ2-1 and V is TRBV19; D is perhaps TRBD1 or TRBD2 (5 bases each). The V end lost 5 bases, the J end lost 9 bases, and 8 bases lay between the germline ends. Germline V CDR1 and CDR2: LNHDA, SQIVND (reference sequence). The CDR3 is made up of 11 amino acids.